These T cell receptor beta chains were read from a single sample in a study of shared clonotypes between healthy human individuals. Data came from immunoSEQ multiplex PCR; TCRdb stores just in-frame clones and leaves some out. The sample shows about 670,000 clones, about three quarters of them seen only once. Material: memory CD4+ T cells sorted from blood. These receptors all come from a woman aged 30 to 39 in good health. Both conserved end residues are part of each CDR3. A D gene is named only where the DNA matches it firmly. Clone size, where shown, is once, few, many, or a class for clones that have expanded.

J: TRBJ2-5
D: TRBD2
size: -
V: TRBV28
CDR3: CASSLLAGVRQYF
DNA: TGTGCCAGCAGTTTACTAGCGGGAGTGAGGCAGTACTTC

J: TRBJ2-3
D: -
size: once
V: TRBV5-1
CDR3: CASSLSLTGFTDTQYF
DNA: TGCGCCAGCAGCTTGAGTTTGACAGGATTCACAGATACGCAGTATTTT

J: TRBJ1-5
D: TRBD1
size: -
V: TRBV9
CDR3: CASSGQGGNQPQHF
DNA: TGTGCCAGCAGCGGACAGGGCGGCAATCAGCCCCAGCATTTT

J: TRBJ1-1
D: -
size: -
V: TRBV5-1
CDR3: CASSLAPGQQNTEAFF
DNA: TGCGCCAGCAGCTTGGCCCCTGGACAGCAGAACACTGAAGCTTTCTTT

J: TRBJ2-7
D: -
size: few
V: TRBV2
CDR3: CASSPDLYEQYF
DNA: TGTGCCAGCAGTCCTGACCTTTACGAGCAGTACTTC

J: TRBJ1-4
D: -
size: many
V: TRBV4-1
CDR3: CASSHLQSRWTNEKLFF
DNA: TGCGCCAGCAGCCATTTACAAAGTCGTTGGACTAATGAAAAACTGTTTTTT

J: TRBJ1-5
D: TRBD1
size: few
V: TRBV6-6
CDR3: CASSYSTGGNQPQHF
DNA: TGTGCCAGCAGTTACTCGACAGGGGGCAATCAGCCCCAGCATTTT

J: TRBJ2-7
D: -
size: -
V: TRBV7-2
CDR3: CASNLGGAGFTYEQYF
DNA: TGTGCCAGCAACTTAGGAGGGGCCGGATTCACCTACGAGCAGTACTTC

J: TRBJ2-3
D: TRBD2
size: -
V: TRBV13
CDR3: CASRRLAGDVDTQYF
DNA: TGTGCCAGCAGGCGGCTAGCGGGAGATGTAGATACGCAGTATTTT

J: TRBJ1-5
D: -
size: -
V: TRBV19
CDR3: CASSIPVRGFQPQHF
DNA: TGTGCCAGTAGTATACCCGTTCGGGGGTTCCAGCCCCAGCATTTT

J: TRBJ2-5
D: TRBD1
size: -
V: TRBV25-1
CDR3: CASSDRGQWETQYF
DNA: TGTGCCAGTTCCGACAGGGGGCAATGGGAGACCCAGTACTTC

J: TRBJ1-2
D: -
size: -
V: TRBV10-3
CDR3: CAISELGGYTF
DNA: TGTGCCATCAGTGAGCTCGGTGGCTACACCTTC

J: TRBJ2-7
D: -
size: -
V: TRBV5-1
CDR3: CASSLAGRGYPNYEQYF
DNA: TGCGCCAGCAGCTTGGCCGGTCGGGGCTACCCCAACTACGAGCAGTACTTC

J: TRBJ2-3
D: TRBD2
size: -
V: TRBV27
CDR3: CASSRRLARASTDTQYF
DNA: TGTGCCAGCAGCCGTCGACTAGCGAGAGCGAGCACAGATACGCAGTATTTT

J: TRBJ1-5
D: TRBD1
size: once
V: TRBV28
CDR3: CASSRFWDRGHNQPQHF
DNA: TGTGCCAGCAGCCGATTCTGGGACAGGGGACACAATCAGCCCCAGCATTTT

J: TRBJ1-2
D: TRBD1
size: -
V: TRBV29-1
CDR3: CSVAGQSYGYTF
DNA: TGCAGCGTAGCGGGACAGAGCTATGGCTACACCTTC